This TCR beta chain was sequenced during a study of T cell changes during pregnancy in multiple sclerosis. CDR3 length: 14 residues. The V gene's germline CDR1 is MNHNS and CDR2 SASEGT. The V and J ends lost 3 bases and 8 bases respectively, with 16 bases between them. Some clones are missing from TCRdb's copy, which holds only in-frame ones; the method was immunoSEQ multiplex PCR. The sample shows under 60,000 clones, 80% to 95% of them seen only once. This chain links TRBV6-1 with TRBJ1-2; D remains ambiguous. This TCR came from a female donor with multiple sclerosis, enrolled in a pregnancy study. This sample comprised CD4+ T cells from peripheral blood mononuclear cells, obtained after pregnancy. CDR3 in amino acids: CASSDFPALEGYTF. The DNA of the CDR3 is TGTGCCAGCAGTGATTTCCCGGCCCTGGAGGGCTACACCTTC.